A single sample gave rise to the 32 T cell receptor beta chains below, sequenced in a study of Graves' ophthalmopathy and Graves' hyperthyroidism. As the template, RNA transcripts were used to amplify TCR beta CDR3 regions. The library came from an HTBI-primed first-round RT-PCR and a second-round multiplex PCR. TCRdb reprocessed the multiplex PCR reads via MiXCR and lists one record per CDR3 protein. Of about 740,000 distinct CDR3 sequences listed, 40% are singletons. Sequenced material: peripheral blood. The receptors shown here come from an adult man with Graves' ophthalmopathy.

This clonotype was seen many times. This chain uses TRBV10-3 with TRBJ2-2; 7 bases align to TRBD1. V lost 6 bases to trimming and J lost 5 bases; unmatched junction nucleotides: 6. CDR1 ENHRY and CDR2 SYGVKD come from the germline V gene. This CDR3 contains 14 residues. CDR3 sequence (DNA): TGTGCCATCAGGGCTGCAGGGGGAACCGGGGAGCTGTTTTTT. This gives the protein CAIRAAGGTGELFF.

This clonotype was seen more than once but under ten times. V and J are TRBV7-6 and TRBJ1-1, with D tentatively TRBD1 (6 bases). This CDR3 region has 16 residues. The ends were cut back, 2 bases at V and 3 bases at J, with 16 bases in the middle. Germline CDR1 reads SGHVS; CDR2 reads FNYEAQ. The CDR3 nucleotides read TGTGCCAGCAGCTTAAGGGGGGGCAGGGCTGACACTGAAGCTTTCTTT. Protein: CASSLRGGRADTEAFF.

Points on this clonotype: This could be a read error, since a much larger clone is one nucleotide away. The chain is built from TRBV19 and TRBJ2-6; a possible D gene is TRBD2 (6 bases). Germline values: CDR1 LNHDA, CDR2 SQIVND (reference sequence). This CDR3 spans 14 amino acids. The CDR3 region is CASSWGTGANALTF. CDR3 sequence (DNA): TGTGCCAGTAGCTGGGGGACTGGGGCCAACGCCCTGACTTTC.

J is TRBJ1-1 and V is TRBV25-1; weak D call: TRBD1 (6 bases). Per the germline V gene, CDR1 is MGHDK and CDR2 is SYGVNS. CDR3 size: 16 residues. The germline V and J ends were trimmed by 8 bases and 1 base, with 20 bases remaining between them. The CDR3 DNA sequence: TGTGCCAGCTCACCGGTACTCCGGGGGGCGAACACTGAAGCTTTCTTT. Translation gives CASSPVLRGANTEAFF. Full variable domain (outside the CDR3, taken from reference TRBV25-1 and TRBJ1-1): EADIYQTPRYLVIGTGKKITLECSQTMGHDKMYWYQQDPGMELHLIHYSYGVNSTEKGDLSSESTVSRIRTEHFPLTLESARPSHTSQYLCASSPVLRGANTEAFFGQGTRLTVV.

The J gene is TRBJ1-4, the V gene TRBV7-9; 9 bases align to TRBD1. The CDR3 length is 15 residues. V gave up 5 bases and J gave up 7 bases; unmatched junction bases: 8. Per the germline V gene, CDR1 is SEHNR and CDR2 is FQNEAQ (reference sequence). CDR3 in amino acids: CASSAQGASAEKLFF. The DNA for the CDR3 is TGTGCCAGCAGCGCACAGGGGGCGTCTGCTGAAAAACTGTTTTTT.

This clonotype turned up a few times. The V and J genes are TRBV2 and TRBJ1-2; 7 bases match TRBD1. V trimming: 5 bases; J trimming: 8 bases; junction bases outside the gene matches: 8. CDR3 length: 13 amino acids. CDR1 SNHLY and CDR2 FYNNEI come from the germline V gene. CDR3: CASSQGGARGYTF. Here the CDR3 DNA reads TGTGCCAGCAGTCAAGGGGGCGCAAGAGGCTACACCTTC.

This clonotype appeared many times. This chain connects TRBV7-2 to TRBJ2-7; unclear D gene. CDR1 is SGHTA and CDR2 is FQGNSA in the germline V gene. V lost 5 bases to trimming and J lost 6 bases, with 11 bases between them. The CDR3 length is 12 residues. The CDR3 sequence: CASSLPASEQYF. CDR3 nucleotide sequence: TGTGCCAGCAGCCTTCCGGCTAGCGAGCAGTACTTC.

The chain is built from TRBV9 and TRBJ2-5; a weak D match, TRBD2 (6 bases). The germline V and J ends were trimmed by 0 bases and 5 bases, with 11 bases remaining between them. This CDR3 has 14 residues. In germline, CDR1 is SGDLS, CDR2 YYNGEE. The DNA for the CDR3 is TGTGCCAGCAGCGTAGGCCTTGGGGGGGAGACCCAGTACTTC. This translates into CASSVGLGGETQYF.

The chain's CDR3 is CSVRMTGSGTYEHF. Here the CDR3 DNA reads TGCAGCGTACGGATGACAGGGAGCGGGACTTACGAGCATTTT. This rearrangement joins TRBV29-1 to TRBJ1-5; 7 bases align to TRBD1. Germline-derived CDR1 and CDR2 are SQVTM and ANQGSEA. V lost 6 bases and J lost 14; bases outside the gene matches: 19. The CDR3 totals 14 residues.

In this sample, this clonotype turned up many times. The chain has TRBV15 and TRBJ1-1; tentative D call: TRBD1 (5 bases). This CDR3 contains 15 residues. The ends were cut back, 1 base at V and 1 base at J, with 10 bases in the middle. Germline V gives CDR1 LNHNV, CDR2 YYDKDF (reference sequence). CDR3 DNA sequence: TGTGCCACCAGCAGAGTCAAAACAGGGAACACTGAAGCTTTCTTT. This encodes CATSRVKTGNTEAFF.

The V gene is TRBV11-2, the J gene TRBJ2-7; D is undetermined. CDR3 length equals 17 residues. Germline CDR1 SGHAT, CDR2 FQNNGV. The V end was cut by 2 bases, the J end by 0 bases, with 17 bases between. The CDR3 DNA follows: TGTGCCAGCAGCTTATCCCAGACCCCTAGATACTCCTACGAGCAGTACTTC. Its protein is CASSLSQTPRYSYEQYF.

This clonotype was detected many times. V usage is TRBV7-2 and J usage is TRBJ2-7; 8 bases are shared with TRBD1. This CDR3 has 14 amino acids. The V segment lost 6 bases and the J segment 0 bases; nucleotides outside the gene matches: 4. Germline V gene lookup returns CDR1 SGHTA and CDR2 FQGNSA. The CDR3 DNA reads TGTGCCAGCAGTCGGGACAGGACCTCCTACGAGCAGTACTTC. It is translated as CASSRDRTSYEQYF.

This clonotype was seen once. A read error is likely, as this CDR3 ends without the conserved phenylalanine or tryptophan. The chain links TRBV11-3 to TRBJ1-1; 8 nucleotides match TRBD1. J lost 3 bases, V lost 7 bases, and 7 bases had no gene match. This CDR3 has 14 residues. In germline, CDR1 is SGHNT, CDR2 YENEEA. CDR3 bases: TGTGCCAGCACCCCAGGGGGCGGGGACACTGAAGCTTTCCTT. Amino acids: CASTPGGGDTEAFL.

This chain links TRBV9 with TRBJ1-6; D possibly corresponds to TRBD1 (5 bases). The CDR3 runs 14 residues. Germline V lookup: CDR1 SGDLS, CDR2 YYNGEE. V was shortened by 0 bases and J by 6 bases, with 7 bases between the two germline ends. The CDR3 here is CASSVGTPNSPLHF. The DNA of the CDR3 is TGTGCCAGCAGCGTAGGGACACCTAATTCACCCCTCCACTTT. The full variable domain, with the rest looked up from reference TRBV9 and TRBJ1-6, is DSGVTQTPKHLITATGQRVTLRCSPRSGDLSVYWYQQSLDQGLQFLIQYYNGEERAKGNILERFSAQQFPDLHSELNLSSLELGDSALYFCASSVGTPNSPLHFGNGTRLTVT.

The chain recombines TRBV10-2 with TRBJ1-5; D is uncertain. CDR3 length: 14 residues. V lost 6 bases, J lost 5 bases, and 14 bases lay in between. Looked up from germline, CDR1 is WSHSY and CDR2 is SAAADI. This chain's CDR3 is CASSQTAGHQPQHF. The CDR3 DNA reads TGCGCCAGCAGCCAAACCGCAGGACATCAGCCCCAGCATTTT.

This clonotype came up many times. CDR3 in DNA: TGTGCCATCAGTGAGTCAGGCGGGGACGAGACCCAGTACTTC. It codes for CAISESGGDETQYF. The rearrangement joins TRBV10-3 to TRBJ2-5, with D possibly being TRBD2 (6 bases). The CDR3 contains 14 residues. Germline assignment: CDR1 ENHRY and CDR2 SYGVKD. The ends were cut back, 0 bases at V and 5 bases at J, with 10 bases in the middle.

Concerning this clonotype: The CDR3 does not close with the conserved phenylalanine or tryptophan, likely indicating a read error. V gene TRBV20-1 combines with J gene TRBJ2-5, with 9 nucleotides matching TRBD1. There are 16 residues in the CDR3. After removal of 4 bases from V and 4 bases from J, the junction contained 13 bases not matched to a gene. The germline V gene encodes CDR1 DFQATT and CDR2 SNEGSKA (reference sequence). The CDR3 sequence is CSAIQGALVVGETQYV. Written as DNA, the CDR3 is TGCAGTGCTATACAGGGGGCGTTGGTTGTAGGAGAGACCCAGTACGTC.

This chain links TRBV25-1 with TRBJ1-1; the D gene is possibly TRBD1 (5 bases). Looked up from germline, CDR1 is MGHDK and CDR2 is SYGVNS. V shed 5 bases and J shed 8 bases, with 12 bases lying between them. The CDR3 consists of 12 residues. The CDR3 DNA is TGTGCCAGCAGTTCGGGACGGGTGGAAGCTTTCTTT. Translating it yields CASSSGRVEAFF. Looking up the rest from reference TRBV25-1 and TRBJ1-1 gives the full variable domain: EADIYQTPRYLVIGTGKKITLECSQTMGHDKMYWYQQDPGMELHLIHYSYGVNSTEKGDLSSESTVSRIRTEHFPLTLESARPSHTSQYLCASSSGRVEAFFGQGTRLTVV.

This clonotype appeared a single time. This chain joins TRBV24-1 and TRBJ1-5; 9 bases are a match to TRBD1. CDR3 length: 15 residues. From germline, CDR1 is KGHDR and CDR2 SFDVKD. The V and J ends lost 5 bases and 4 bases, in that order; junction bases with no gene match: 5. The CDR3: CATSAGQGRNQPQHF. The CDR3 DNA follows: TGTGCCACCAGTGCGGGACAGGGTCGGAATCAGCCCCAGCATTTT.

Many counts were recorded for this clonotype. The chain uses TRBV7-9 and TRBJ1-4; a possible D gene is TRBD1 (6 bases). Trimming took off 2 bases at V and 8 bases at J, with 12 bases between the two ends. CDR1 and CDR2 from the germline V gene are SEHNR and FQNEAQ (reference sequence). The length of the CDR3 is 14 residues. The CDR3 DNA follows: TGTGCCAGCAGCTTATTCACAGGGAAGGAAAAACTGTTTTTT. Its translation is CASSLFTGKEKLFF. The whole variable domain, remainder taken from reference TRBV7-9 and TRBJ1-4, is DTGVSQNPRHKITKRGQNVTFRCDPISEHNRLYWYRQTLGQGPEFLTYFQNEAQLEKSRLLSDRFSAERPKGSFSTLEIQRTEQGDSAMYLCASSLFTGKEKLFFGSGTQLSVL.

This clonotype has more than one count but fewer than ten. The V call is TRBV6-5, the J call TRBJ1-1; possible D gene TRBD1, 5 bases. Germline V gene sequence: CDR1 MNHEY, CDR2 SVGAGI. V lost 8 bases and J 3 bases, leaving 16 bases between the germline ends. The CDR3 runs to 14 residues. In DNA, the CDR3 is TGTGCCAGCTCAGGGCCGAGGTGGGACACTGAAGCTTTCTTT. Amino acid sequence: CASSGPRWDTEAFF.

This clonotype was detected a few times. The V call is TRBV9, the J call TRBJ1-2; D is possibly TRBD1 (5 bases). V was clipped by 5 bases and J by 3 bases, with 17 bases between them. Germline CDR1 SGDLS, CDR2 YYNGEE. The CDR3 loop spans 15 amino acids. The CDR3 reads CASSFPAGLDYGYTF. The CDR3 DNA is TGTGCCAGCAGTTTTCCGGCAGGGCTTGACTATGGCTACACCTTC.

The genes are TRBV7-3 and TRBJ2-7, with D hard to call. The CDR3 loop spans 15 amino acids. V lost 5 bases, J lost 5 bases, and 19 bases lay in between. The germline CDR1 and CDR2 sequences are SGHTA and FQGTGA. The CDR3, as DNA: TGTGCCAGCAGCGTCTCCGGTGGGGTGGTGAACGAGCAGTACTTC. Translating it yields CASSVSGGVVNEQYF.

The chain carries TRBV10-3 and TRBJ2-2, with 7 nucleotides matching TRBD2. This CDR3 is built from 15 residues. Trimming took 6 bases from V and 0 from J; bases not matched to a gene: 4. From germline, CDR1 is ENHRY and CDR2 SYGVKD. CDR3 nucleotide sequence: TGTGCCATCAGAGCGGGACGTTCGAACACCGGGGAGCTGTTTTTT. This sequence encodes CAIRAGRSNTGELFF.

This clonotype was recorded many times. The V gene is TRBV7-2, the J gene TRBJ2-5; TRBD2 might be the D (5 bases). Germline CDR1 reads SGHTA; CDR2 reads FQGNSA. The CDR3 totals 16 residues. Trimming left V 2 bases short and J 1 base short, with 14 bases between. CDR3 region: CASSLPRGGRQETQYF. The CDR3 DNA sequence: TGTGCCAGCAGCTTACCACGCGGAGGACGCCAAGAGACCCAGTACTTC.

The chain employs TRBV7-9 and TRBJ2-5, with TRBD2 matching 7 bases. CDR3 length: 14 residues. J was trimmed by 2 bases and V by 5 bases; bases with no gene match: 5. Looked up from germline, CDR1 is SEHNR and CDR2 is FQNEAQ (reference sequence). The CDR3 spells CASSGASGQETQYF. CDR3 in DNA: TGTGCCAGCAGCGGGGCTAGCGGACAAGAGACCCAGTACTTC.

This clonotype is a singleton in its sample. Germline and junction disagree at one end, which may indicate a read error. This rearrangement joins TRBV7-7 to TRBJ2-5; TRBD1 is a possible D gene (6 bases). Germline values: CDR1 SSHAT, CDR2 FNYEAQ (reference sequence). The CDR3 sequence is 14 residues long. Here the CDR3 DNA reads TGTGCTAGCAGCAAAGGACAGAAACAAGAGACCCAGTACTTC. Protein product: CASSKGQKQETQYF.

This clonotype appeared a few times. This sequence joins TRBV9 and TRBJ2-7, with no clear D. Trimming removed 1 base at V and 6 bases at J, with 11 bases between. The CDR3 consists of 13 residues. In germline, CDR1 is SGDLS, CDR2 YYNGEE. The DNA for the CDR3 is TGTGCCAGCAGCGTAATCGGGTCGGGCGAGCAGTACTTC. It translates to CASSVIGSGEQYF.

V and J are TRBV20-1 and TRBJ2-7; TRBD1 matches 7 bases. The germline V gene encodes CDR1 DFQATT and CDR2 SNEGSKA (reference sequence). CDR3 size: 16 residues. Trimming at V came to 3 bases and at J to 1 base, leaving 12 bases not matched to a gene. The CDR3 DNA reads as TGCAGTGCTAGTTGGGACAGAAGCCGAGGTTCCTACGAGCAGTACTTC. It encodes CSASWDRSRGSYEQYF.

At least ten counts were recorded for this clonotype. This chain joins TRBV7-9 and TRBJ1-3; the D is unclear. The CDR3 loop spans 13 amino acids. Per germline, CDR1 SEHNR and CDR2 FQNEAQ (reference sequence). Trimming removed 8 bases at V and 4 bases at J, with 12 bases between. The CDR3 protein is CASSLMAGNTIYF. In nucleotides, the CDR3 is TGTGCCAGCTCGTTAATGGCCGGAAACACCATATATTTT. The entire variable domain, with the rest obtained from reference TRBV7-9 and TRBJ1-3, is as follows: DTGVSQNPRHKITKRGQNVTFRCDPISEHNRLYWYRQTLGQGPEFLTYFQNEAQLEKSRLLSDRFSAERPKGSFSTLEIQRTEQGDSAMYLCASSLMAGNTIYFGEGSWLTVV.

The rearrangement uses TRBV2 and TRBJ1-2, with a tentative D call TRBD1 (6 bases). The germline CDR1 and CDR2 sequences are SNHLY and FYNNEI. Trimming took 7 bases from V and 4 from J, leaving 13 bases between them. The CDR3 has 13 residues. In DNA, the CDR3 is TGTGCCAGCAACCTACAGGGAGTCTATGGCTACACCTTC. Its translation: CASNLQGVYGYTF.

This clonotype appeared many times. The rearrangement joins TRBV7-9 to TRBJ2-2; no definite D call. Deletions cut 6 bases from V and 5 bases from J, with 7 bases between. Germline assignment: CDR1 SEHNR and CDR2 FQNEAQ (reference sequence). The CDR3 length is 12 residues. The CDR3: CASSPSTGELFF. DNA for the CDR3: TGTGCCAGCAGTCCTTCTACCGGGGAGCTGTTTTTT.